This TCR beta chain was profiled in a study of vaccination and CD4 T cells after COVID-19. Study summary: All convalescent patients were nasal swab PCR positive for SARS-CoV-2; under 10 had mild and one severe disease. Four females and six males made up the convalescents, two of whom were Hispanic.

Cultured CD4+ T-cell DNA underwent Oncomine TCR Beta short-read sequencing. MiXCR, run by TCRdb on the PCR reads, gives a single entry per CDR3 protein. Found here are roughly 20,000 distinct CDR3 sequences, less than 40% of them singletons; the top ten hold about 2.8%. The sample's time point: late sampling 161 to 241 days after vaccination in a few convalescent patients. Treatment described: approximately nine-day PBMC culture with coronavirus spike peptide pools or control peptides (ViraFEST assay). Concerning this clonotype: Its antigen remains unknown.

Whole-study findings and limits: Convalescent patients gained a median approximately 90% of their reactive clones only post-vaccination. Researchers looked at relatively few convalescent patients and had no early post-infection timepoints.

The CDR3 consists of 14 residues. CDR1 and CDR2 (germline): LNHDA, SQIVND (reference sequence). With 3 bases removed from V and 4 bases from J, the gap between germline ends came to 12 bases. Specimen: CD4+ T cells from blood, cultured in vitro, collected about 7 months after SARS-CoV-2 vaccination. This TCR came from a human donor who had recovered from COVID-19. The V and J genes are TRBV19 and TRBJ1-2; D is unclear. The CDR3 nucleotides are TGTGCCAGTAGTATTATACACTTTACCTATGGCTACACCTTC. Translation: CASSIIHFTYGYTF.